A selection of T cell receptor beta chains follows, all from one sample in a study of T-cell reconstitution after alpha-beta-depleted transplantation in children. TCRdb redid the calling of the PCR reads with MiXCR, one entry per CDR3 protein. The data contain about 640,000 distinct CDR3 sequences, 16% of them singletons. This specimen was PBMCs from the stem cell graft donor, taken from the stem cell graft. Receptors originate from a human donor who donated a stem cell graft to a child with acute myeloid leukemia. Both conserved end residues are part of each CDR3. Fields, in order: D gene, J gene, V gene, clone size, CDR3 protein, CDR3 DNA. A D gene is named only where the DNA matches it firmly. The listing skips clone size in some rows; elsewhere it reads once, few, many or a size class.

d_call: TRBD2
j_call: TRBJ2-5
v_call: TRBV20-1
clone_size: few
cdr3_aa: CSAGTSGGEYF
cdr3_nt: TGCAGTGCTGGGACTAGCGGGGGGGAGTACTTC

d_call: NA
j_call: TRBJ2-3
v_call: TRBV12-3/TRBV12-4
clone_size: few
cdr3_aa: CASAGGQASTQYF
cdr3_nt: TGTGCCAGCGCCGGAGGGCAGGCCAGTACGCAGTATTTT

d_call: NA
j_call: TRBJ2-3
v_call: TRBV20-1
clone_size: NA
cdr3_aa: CSASKGMDTQYF
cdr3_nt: TGCAGTGCTAGTAAGGGGATGGATACGCAGTATTTT

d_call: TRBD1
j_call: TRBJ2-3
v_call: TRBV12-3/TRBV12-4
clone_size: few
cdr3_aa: CASSYDRARGDTQYF
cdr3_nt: TGTGCCAGCAGCTATGACAGGGCCCGAGGCGATACGCAGTATTTT

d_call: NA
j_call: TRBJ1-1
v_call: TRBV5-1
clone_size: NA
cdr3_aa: CASSSWPGEGTEAFF
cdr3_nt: TGCGCCAGCAGCTCCTGGCCTGGGGAGGGTACTGAAGCTTTCTTT

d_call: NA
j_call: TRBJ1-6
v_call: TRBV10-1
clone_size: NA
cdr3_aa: CASSGSPGLDSPLHF
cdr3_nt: TGCGCCAGCAGTGGAAGCCCAGGGTTGGATTCACCCCTCCACTTT

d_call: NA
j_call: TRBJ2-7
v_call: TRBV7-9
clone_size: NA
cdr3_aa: CASSLIQTSSYEQYF
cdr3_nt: TGTGCCAGCAGCTTAATCCAGACAAGCTCCTACGAGCAGTACTTC

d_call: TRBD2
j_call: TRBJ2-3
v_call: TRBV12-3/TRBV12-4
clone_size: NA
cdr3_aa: CASSFNGAGGSTDTQYF
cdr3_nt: TGTGCCAGCAGTTTTAATGGAGCGGGGGGAAGCACAGATACGCAGTATTTT

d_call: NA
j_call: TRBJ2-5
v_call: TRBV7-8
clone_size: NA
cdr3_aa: CASSLRLVQQETQYF
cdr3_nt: TGTGCCAGCAGCCTGCGTTTGGTACAGCAAGAGACCCAGTACTTC

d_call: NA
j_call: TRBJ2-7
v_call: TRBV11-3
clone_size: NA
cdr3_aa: CASSSFKDSYEQYF
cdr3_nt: TGTGCCAGCAGCTCATTTAAGGACAGTTACGAGCAGTACTTC

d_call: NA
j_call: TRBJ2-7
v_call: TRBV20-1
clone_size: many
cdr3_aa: CSAQDGYEQYF
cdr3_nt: TGCAGTGCCCAAGACGGATACGAGCAGTACTTC

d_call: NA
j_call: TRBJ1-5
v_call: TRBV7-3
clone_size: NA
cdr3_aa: CASCSQRGPNLSNQPQHF
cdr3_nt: TGTGCCAGCTGCTCCCAGCGTGGCCCTAACCTTAGCAATCAGCCCCAGCATTTT

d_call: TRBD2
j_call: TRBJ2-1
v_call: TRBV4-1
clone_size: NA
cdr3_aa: CASSQDWGAGREQFF
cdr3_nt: TGCGCCAGCAGCCAAGATTGGGGAGCGGGGCGGGAGCAGTTCTTC

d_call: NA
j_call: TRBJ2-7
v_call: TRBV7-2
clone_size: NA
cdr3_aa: CASSLTYDQYF
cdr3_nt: TGTGCCAGCAGCTTAACGTACGACCAGTACTTC

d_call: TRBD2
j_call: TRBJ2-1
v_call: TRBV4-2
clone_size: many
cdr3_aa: CASSQDRASGAYNEQFF
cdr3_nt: TGTGCCAGCAGCCAAGATCGGGCTAGCGGGGCCTACAATGAGCAGTTCTTC

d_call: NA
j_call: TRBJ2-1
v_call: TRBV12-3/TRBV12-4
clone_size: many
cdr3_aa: CASRPPGYNEQFF
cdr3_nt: TGTGCCAGCAGACCGCCAGGTTACAATGAGCAGTTCTTC

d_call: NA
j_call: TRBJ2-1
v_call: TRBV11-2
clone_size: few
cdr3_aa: CASSPNSGANTWYNEQFF
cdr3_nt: TGTGCCAGCAGCCCTAACTCGGGGGCTAACACGTGGTACAATGAGCAGTTCTTC

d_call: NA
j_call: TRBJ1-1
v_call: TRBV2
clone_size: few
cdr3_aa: CASRGIRTPGANTEAFF
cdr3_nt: TGTGCCAGCAGAGGGATCCGCACGCCTGGGGCGAACACTGAAGCTTTCTTT

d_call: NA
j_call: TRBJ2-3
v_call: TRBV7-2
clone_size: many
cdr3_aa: CASSRGGMTDTQYF
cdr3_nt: TGTGCCAGCAGCAGAGGGGGGATGACAGATACGCAGTATTTT

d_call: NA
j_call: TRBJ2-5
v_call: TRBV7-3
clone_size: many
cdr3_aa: CASSPLHGPGQTQYF
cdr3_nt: TGTGCCAGCAGCCCCCTACACGGACCAGGGCAGACCCAGTACTTC

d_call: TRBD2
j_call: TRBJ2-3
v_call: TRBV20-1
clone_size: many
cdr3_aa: CSAMGTSGELTYTQYF
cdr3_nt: TGCAGTGCTATGGGGACTAGCGGGGAACTCACGTATACGCAGTATTTT

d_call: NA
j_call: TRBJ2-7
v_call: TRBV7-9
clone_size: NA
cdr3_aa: CASSPPALSSYEQYF
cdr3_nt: TGTGCCAGCAGCCCACCGGCTCTGAGCAGCTACGAGCAGTACTTC